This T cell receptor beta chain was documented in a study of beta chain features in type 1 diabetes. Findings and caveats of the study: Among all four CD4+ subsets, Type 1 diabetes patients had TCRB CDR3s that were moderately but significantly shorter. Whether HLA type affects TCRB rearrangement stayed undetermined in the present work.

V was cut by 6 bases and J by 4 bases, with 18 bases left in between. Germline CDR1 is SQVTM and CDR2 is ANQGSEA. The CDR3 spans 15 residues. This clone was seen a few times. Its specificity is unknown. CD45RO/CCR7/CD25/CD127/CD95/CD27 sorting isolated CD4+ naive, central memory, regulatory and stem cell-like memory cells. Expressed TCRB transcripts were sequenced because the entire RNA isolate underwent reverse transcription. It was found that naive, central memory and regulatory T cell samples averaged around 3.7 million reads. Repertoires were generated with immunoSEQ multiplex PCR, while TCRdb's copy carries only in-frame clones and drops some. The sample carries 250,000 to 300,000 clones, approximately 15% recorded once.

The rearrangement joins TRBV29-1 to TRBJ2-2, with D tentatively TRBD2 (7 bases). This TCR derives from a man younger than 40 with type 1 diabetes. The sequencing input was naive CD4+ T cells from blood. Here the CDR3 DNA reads TGCAGCGTGGTAGAGGGGGGGGCGAGCACCGGGGAGCTGTTTTTT. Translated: CSVVEGGASTGELFF.